The 8 T cell receptor beta chains below come from one sample, sequenced in a study of T-cell reconstitution after alpha-beta-depleted transplantation in children. Using unique molecular identifiers, the investigators prepared the TCRbeta library. TCRdb recomputed calls from the PCR reads with MiXCR, one row per CDR3 protein. The profile shows about 140,000 distinct CDR3 sequences, 8.5% to 10% of them singletons. The sample consisted of PBMCs, mostly from graft donor cells, taken 180 days after TCRalphabeta/CD19-depleted stem cell transplant. All receptors come from a female patient aged 2 to 10 who had a stem cell transplant for congenital amegakaryocytic thrombocytopenia, so the T cells may come from the graft donor.

Ten or more counts support this clonotype. V gene TRBV4-1 combines with J gene TRBJ2-5; D is ambiguous. The CDR3 sequence is 15 residues long. Germline CDR1 is MGHRA and CDR2 is YSYEKL. V was shortened by 7 bases and J by 5 bases, with 20 bases between the two germline ends. The CDR3 loop is CASTPSPGQWETQYF. The CDR3 DNA sequence: TGCGCCAGCACCCCGAGCCCCGGGCAGTGGGAGACCCAGTACTTC.

The table lists this clonotype with many counts. The chain couples TRBV3-1 to TRBJ2-7; D uncertain. The germline gives CDR1 LGHDT, CDR2 YNNKEL (reference sequence). The CDR3 loop spans 11 amino acids. With 2 bases removed from V and 4 bases from J, the gap between germline ends came to 3 bases. The CDR3 sequence: CASSQLYEQYF. CDR3 nucleotides: TGTGCCAGCAGCCAACTATACGAGCAGTACTTC.

This clonotype came up many times. The rearrangement uses TRBV28 and TRBJ1-2; D uncertain. This CDR3 is 12 amino acids long. V dropped 5 bases and J dropped 4 bases, with 8 bases sitting between them. Germline values: CDR1 MDHEN, CDR2 SYDVKM. This CDR3 reads CASSLGTYGYTF. DNA of the CDR3: TGTGCCAGCAGTCTGGGAACCTATGGCTACACCTTC.

This clonotype was recorded at least ten times. The chain joins TRBV4-1 to TRBJ1-2; D is possibly TRBD1 (5 bases). CDR3 length: 14 amino acids. Germline CDR1 reads MGHRA; CDR2 reads YSYEKL. Between the trimmed V and J ends, which lost 1 base and 7 bases, there was a span of 13 bases. The CDR3 DNA sequence: TGCGCCAGCAGCCAAGTATCCGGGACGATTGGCTACACCTTC. It yields the protein CASSQVSGTIGYTF.

This clonotype was seen many times. The CDR3: CASSQDPAWANQPQHF. In nucleotides, the CDR3 is TGCGCCAGCAGCCAAGATCCTGCCTGGGCTAATCAGCCCCAGCATTTT. V gene TRBV4-1 combines with J gene TRBJ1-5; D gene unclear. The CDR3 is 16 amino acids. V was trimmed by 0 bases and J by 4 bases, leaving 13 bases between them. Germline CDR1 MGHRA, CDR2 YSYEKL.

The CDR3 reads CASSIYRGLVETQYF. In nucleotides, the CDR3 is TGTGCCAGCAGTATCTACAGGGGGCTTGTGGAGACCCAGTACTTC. The chain recombines TRBV12-3 or TRBV12-4 with TRBJ2-5; TRBD1 matches at 9 bases. The CDR3 has 15 residues. Trimming took 5 bases from V and 5 from J; bases not matched to a gene: 9.

This clonotype was observed at least ten times. The genes are TRBV29-1 and TRBJ1-2, with unresolved D. CDR1 SQVTM and CDR2 ANQGSEA come from the germline V gene. This CDR3 spans 12 amino acids. Trimming pared 4 bases from V and 4 bases from J, leaving 10 bases between. CDR3 region: CSVGRQGYGYTF. The CDR3 bases are TGCAGCGTTGGACGACAAGGCTATGGCTACACCTTC. Full variable domain (outside the CDR3, taken from reference TRBV29-1 and TRBJ1-2): SAVISQKPSRDICQRGTSLTIQCQVDSQVTMMFWYRQQPGQSLTLIATANQGSEATYESGFVIDKFPISRPNLTFSTLTVSNMSPEDSSIYLCSVGRQGYGYTFGSGTRLTVV.

This clonotype was counted between two and nine times. The rearrangement uses TRBV4-1 and TRBJ1-4; no clear D gene. The CDR3 loop spans 15 amino acids. Germline V gives CDR1 MGHRA, CDR2 YSYEKL. The V gene lost 3 bases and the J gene lost 8 bases, with 16 bases spanning the gap. CDR3 DNA sequence: TGCGCCAGCAGCCAGGTGTCGGCCAAAGGGGAAAAACTGTTTTTT. This encodes CASSQVSAKGEKLFF.